This is a list of T cell receptor beta chains from one sample in a study of blood T cell repertoires in COVID-19. Method: immunoSEQ multiplex PCR; TCRdb's copy keeps in-frame clones and lacks some. The data hold 300,000 to 400,000 clones, with about 90% observed a single time. What was sequenced was peripheral blood. These receptors were taken from a young woman who had recovered from COVID-19. CDR3s include the opening cysteine and the closing phenylalanine or tryptophan. A D gene is named only where the DNA matches it firmly. Size tells how often a clone was seen (once, few, many) or the class of an expanded clone, and some rows leave it out.

V gene	D gene	clone size	J gene	CDR3 DNA	CDR3 protein
TRBV29-1	TRBD1	NA	TRBJ2-3	TGCAGCGTTGACGAACAGGGGGTCGGGACAGATACGCAGTATTTT	CSVDEQGVGTDTQYF
TRBV28	TRBD2	once	TRBJ2-3	TGTGCCAGCAGTTCAGCGGGGAAGGGCACAGATACGCAGTATTTT	CASSSAGKGTDTQYF
TRBV6-5	TRBD1	NA	TRBJ1-2	TGTGCCAGCGGACAGGGAAGTTGGGGCTACACCTTC	CASGQGSWGYTF
TRBV9	NA	once	TRBJ1-1	TGTGCCAGCAGCGTACTCGAGGGTAGAGCTTTCTTT	CASSVLEGRAFF
TRBV4-2	TRBD2	NA	TRBJ2-4	TGTGCCAGCAGCGCCCCTAGAGCAAGCGGGAGAAACATTCAGTACTTC	CASSAPRASGRNIQYF
TRBV20-1	NA	NA	TRBJ1-5	TGCAGTGCTAGTGTTCCCACCAGTTTAAAGTCATATAGCAATCAGCCCCAGCATTTT	CSASVPTSLKSYSNQPQHF
TRBV5-1	TRBD2	NA	TRBJ2-3	TGCGCCAGCAGCTTGGGGACTAGCGGGAGCACAGATACGCAGTATTTT	CASSLGTSGSTDTQYF
TRBV25-1	TRBD1	NA	TRBJ2-1	TGTGCCAGCAGTGAAGGTTTCGGGACAGGGAATAATGAGCAGTTCTTC	CASSEGFGTGNNEQFF
TRBV9	NA	NA	TRBJ2-1	TGTGCCAGCAGCGACCGCTCGGGACAAAAGAATGAGCAGTTCTTC	CASSDRSGQKNEQFF
TRBV5-1	NA	few	TRBJ1-3	TGCGCCAGCAGCTCATACCAGGTCTACTCTGGAAACACCATATATTTT	CASSSYQVYSGNTIYF
TRBV10-3	TRBD1	once	TRBJ1-1	TGTGCCATCAGTGAATCCGACAGGGGAAACACTGAAGCTTTCTTT	CAISESDRGNTEAFF
TRBV4-1	NA	NA	TRBJ2-1	TGCGCCAGCAGCCAACTCAGCTCCTACAATGAGCAGTTCTTC	CASSQLSSYNEQFF
TRBV15	NA	NA	TRBJ2-1	TGTGCCACCAGCAAACATAGGGGGGGAGGAGTCTGCAATGAGCAGTTCTTC	CATSKHRGGGVCNEQFF
TRBV9	NA	NA	TRBJ1-2	TGTGCCAGCAGCGTAGCTTTCACGGGTTATGGCTACACCTTC	CASSVAFTGYGYTF
TRBV14	TRBD2	once	TRBJ2-6	TGTGCCAGCAGCCAAACCGGACTAGCGTTAAGAGCCAACGTCCTGACTTTC	CASSQTGLALRANVLTF
TRBV7-8	NA	once	TRBJ2-5	TGTGCCAGCAGCCAATTTACGGGGACCCAGTACTTC	CASSQFTGTQYF
TRBV6-4	NA	NA	TRBJ1-1	TGTGCCAGCAGTGAAGACAAATTT	CASSEDKF
TRBV7-2	TRBD2	NA	TRBJ2-1	TGTGCCAGCAGATTAACCGGGACTAGCCAGGTCAATGAGCAGTTCTTC	CASRLTGTSQVNEQFF
TRBV6-5	NA	NA	TRBJ1-5	TGTGCCAGCAGCCGTTCGCCTCGGAATCAGCCCCAGCATTTT	CASSRSPRNQPQHF
TRBV19	TRBD2	NA	TRBJ2-1	TGTGCCAGTAGCCTAGCGGGAGTATATGAGCAGTTCTTC	CASSLAGVYEQFF